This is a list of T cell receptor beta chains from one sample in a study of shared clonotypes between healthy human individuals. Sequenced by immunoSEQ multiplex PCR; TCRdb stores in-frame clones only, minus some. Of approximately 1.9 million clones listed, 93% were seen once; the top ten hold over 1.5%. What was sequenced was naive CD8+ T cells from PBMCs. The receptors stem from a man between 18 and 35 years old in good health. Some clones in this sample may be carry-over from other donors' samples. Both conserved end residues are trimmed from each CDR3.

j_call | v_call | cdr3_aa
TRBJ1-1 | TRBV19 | ASVGSPTEAF
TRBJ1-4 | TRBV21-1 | ASSKRDRGRGEKLF
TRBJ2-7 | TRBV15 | ATSRALFGEQY
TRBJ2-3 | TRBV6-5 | ASRGQGRDTQY
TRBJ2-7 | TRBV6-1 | ASSELPTDSYEQY
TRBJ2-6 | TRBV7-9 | ASSLASGQGTGANVLT
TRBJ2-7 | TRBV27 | ASTHNGGGKYEQY
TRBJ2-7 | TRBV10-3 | AISEGASLYEQY
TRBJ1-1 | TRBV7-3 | ASSFLRRLNTEAF
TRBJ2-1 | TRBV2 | ASTGGGWSYNEQF
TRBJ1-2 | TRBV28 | ASSLPGTGENYGYT
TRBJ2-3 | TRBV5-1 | ASSGRTDSTDTQY
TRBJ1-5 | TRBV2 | ASRARGNQPQH